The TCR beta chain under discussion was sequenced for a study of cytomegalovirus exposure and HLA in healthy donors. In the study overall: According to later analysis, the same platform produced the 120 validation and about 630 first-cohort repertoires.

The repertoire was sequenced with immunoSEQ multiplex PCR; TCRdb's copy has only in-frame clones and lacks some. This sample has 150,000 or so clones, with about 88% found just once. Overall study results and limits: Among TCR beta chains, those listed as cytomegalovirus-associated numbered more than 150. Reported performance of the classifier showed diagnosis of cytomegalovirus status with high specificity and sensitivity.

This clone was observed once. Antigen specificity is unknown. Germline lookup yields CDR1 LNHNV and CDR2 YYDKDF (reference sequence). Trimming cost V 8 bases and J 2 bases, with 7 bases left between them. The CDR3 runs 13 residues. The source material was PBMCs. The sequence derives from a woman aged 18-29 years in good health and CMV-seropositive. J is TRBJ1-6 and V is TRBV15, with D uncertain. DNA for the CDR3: TGTGCCACCCGAGACACCTATAATTCACCCCTCCACTTT. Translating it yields CATRDTYNSPLHF. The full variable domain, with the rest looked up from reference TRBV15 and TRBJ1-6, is DAMVIQNPRYQVTQFGKPVTLSCSQTLNHNVMYWYQQKSSQAPKLLFHYYDKDFNNEADTPDNFQSRRPNTSFCFLDIRSPGLGDTAMYLCATRDTYNSPLHFGNGTRLTVT.